The 11 T cell receptor beta chains listed next were all sequenced from one sample in a study of Ad26.COV2.S vaccination and SARS-CoV-2 variants. Profiling relied on immunoSEQ multiplex PCR, and the TCRdb table lists in-frame clones only, not all of them. The sample lists about 350,000 clones; around 88% were seen once. Regarding treatment: 15 to 20 received Ad26.COV2.S at low or high dose, single or two shots; several received placebo; per-sample allocation not given. The investigators took samples on day 63 after the first vaccine or placebo injection. The sequencing used peripheral blood, collected in a trial of Ad26.COV2.S vaccine versus placebo. These receptors originate from a person aged 18-65 years who received the Ad26.COV2.S COVID-19 vaccine or a placebo.

With regard to this clone: Compared with germline, one end of the junction differs, possibly owing to a read error. The rearrangement joins TRBV10-3 to TRBJ2-3, with 12 bases matching TRBD1. CDR1 ENHRY and CDR2 SYGVKD come from the germline V gene. The CDR3 extends over 13 amino acids. CDR3 amino acids: CAINLPGQGALVW. In nucleotides, the CDR3 is TGTGCCATCAATCTGCCGGGACAGGGGGCCTTGGTATGG.

The J gene is TRBJ2-1, the V gene TRBV18, with D tentatively TRBD1 or TRBD2 (5 bases each). There are 14 residues in the CDR3. Trimming removed 0 bases from V and 3 bases from J, with 6 bases in between. Germline V lookup: CDR1 KGHSH, CDR2 LQKENI. The CDR3: CASSPPGVYNEQFF. For the CDR3, the DNA is TGTGCCAGCTCACCACCGGGGGTCTACAATGAGCAGTTCTTC. The whole variable domain, filled in from reference TRBV18 and TRBJ2-1, reads NAGVMQNPRHLVRRRGQEARLRCSPMKGHSHVYWYRQLPEEGLKFMVYLQKENIIDESGMPKERFSAEFPKEGPSILRIQQVVRGDSAAYFCASSPPGVYNEQFFGPGTRLTVL.

J is TRBJ2-2 and V is TRBV9; D unclear. CDR1 and CDR2 (germline): SGDLS, YYNGEE. The CDR3 has 14 residues. V was trimmed by 1 base and J by 2 bases, leaving 6 bases between them. DNA of the CDR3: TGTGCCAGCAGCGTATTTTATAACACCGGGGAGCTGTTTTTT. Its protein product is CASSVFYNTGELFF. Combining the CDR3 with reference TRBV9 and TRBJ2-2 gives the whole variable domain DSGVTQTPKHLITATGQRVTLRCSPRSGDLSVYWYQQSLDQGLQFLIQYYNGEERAKGNILERFSAQQFPDLHSELNLSSLELGDSALYFCASSVFYNTGELFFGEGSRLTVL.

The CDR3: CASSLGETEETQYF. For the CDR3, the DNA is TGTGCCAGCAGCTTAGGAGAGACAGAAGAGACCCAGTACTTC. The chain combines TRBV7-8 with TRBJ2-5; D possibly corresponds to TRBD1 (5 bases). The germline V and J ends were trimmed by 1 base and 3 bases, with 9 bases remaining between them. The CDR3 length is 14 residues. CDR1 and CDR2 from the germline V gene are SGHVS and FQNEAQ.

This chain joins TRBV4-2 and TRBJ2-7; D not certain. Per germline, CDR1 LGHNA and CDR2 YNFKEQ. Trimming stripped 0 bases from V and 2 bases from J, with 14 bases between. This CDR3 is 16 amino acids long. CDR3 DNA sequence: TGTGCCAGCAGCCAAGATCTTGACGGGCGGACCTACGAGCAGTACTTC. Protein sequence: CASSQDLDGRTYEQYF.

The genes are TRBV6-6 and TRBJ1-5, with D possibly matching TRBD1 (6 bases). The ends were cut back, 7 bases at V and 11 bases at J, with 18 bases in the middle. This CDR3 contains 13 residues. CDR1 is MNHNY and CDR2 is SVGAGI in the germline V gene (reference sequence). This CDR3 is CASTTGSAGAQHF. Written as DNA, the CDR3 is TGTGCCAGCACCACGGGGTCCGCAGGGGCCCAGCATTTT.

The chain carries TRBV9 and TRBJ2-2; D perhaps matches TRBD2 (6 bases). The CDR3 covers 14 residues. CDR1 SGDLS and CDR2 YYNGEE come from the germline V gene. V lost 4 bases and J 7 bases, leaving 14 bases between the germline ends. The CDR3 is CASSLPGGGGELFF. CDR3 nucleotide sequence: TGTGCCAGCAGCTTACCCGGGGGTGGCGGGGAGCTGTTTTTT.

The DNA of the CDR3 is TGCGCCAGCAGCTTGGGAGACACCGCAACTAATGAAAAACTGTTTTTT. Translating it yields CASSLGDTATNEKLFF. This rearrangement joins TRBV5-1 to TRBJ1-4; D is uncertain. This CDR3 spans 16 amino acids. Germline V lookup: CDR1 SGHRS, CDR2 YFSETQ. Between the trimmed V and J ends, which lost 0 bases and 0 bases, there was a span of 9 bases.

The V call is TRBV11-3, the J call TRBJ1-5; no firm D call. CDR3 size: 15 residues. Germline V gives CDR1 SGHNT, CDR2 YENEEA. Trimming removed 1 base at V and 0 bases at J, with 7 bases between. CDR3 DNA: TGTGCCAGCAGCTTAGGTATCGTTAGCAATCAGCCCCAGCATTTT. It specifies CASSLGIVSNQPQHF.

The rearrangement uses TRBV7-9 and TRBJ2-3, with unresolved D. The CDR3 consists of 13 residues. V was trimmed by 2 bases and J by 1 base, leaving 4 bases between them. Germline V gene data show CDR1 as SEHNR and CDR2 as FQNEAQ (reference sequence). CDR3 coding DNA: TGTGCCAGCAGCTTATTTGGCACAGATACGCAGTATTTT. This translates into CASSLFGTDTQYF.

V is TRBV6-2 or TRBV6-3 and J is TRBJ1-3; maybe TRBD1 (5 bases). The germline CDR1 and CDR2 sequences are MNHEY and SVGEGT. CDR3 length: 16 residues. V lost 6 bases to trimming and J lost 1 base, with 16 bases between them. The CDR3 sequence is CASSGWGLSSGNTIYF. The CDR3 DNA follows: TGTGCCAGCAGCGGGTGGGGACTCTCATCTGGAAACACCATATATTTT.